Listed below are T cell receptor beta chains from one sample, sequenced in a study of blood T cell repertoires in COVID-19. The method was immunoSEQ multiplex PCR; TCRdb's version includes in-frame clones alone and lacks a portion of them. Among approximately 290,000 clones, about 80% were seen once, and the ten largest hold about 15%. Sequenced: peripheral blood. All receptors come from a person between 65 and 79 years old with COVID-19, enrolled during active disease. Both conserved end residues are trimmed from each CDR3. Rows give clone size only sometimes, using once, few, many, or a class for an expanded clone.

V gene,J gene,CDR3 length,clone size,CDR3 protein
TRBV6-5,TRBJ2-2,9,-,ASRRQGELF
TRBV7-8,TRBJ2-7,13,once,ASSSLGLADYEQY
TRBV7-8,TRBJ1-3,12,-,ASSLAATGNTIY
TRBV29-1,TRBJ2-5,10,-,SVESEGETQY
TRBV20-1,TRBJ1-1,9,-,SARDREEAF
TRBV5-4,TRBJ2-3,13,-,ASSLERAGTDTQY
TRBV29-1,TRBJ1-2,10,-,SVYRLQDGYT
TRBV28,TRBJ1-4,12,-,ASRLGGVNEKLF
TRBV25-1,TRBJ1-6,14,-,ASTFATGGSNSPLH
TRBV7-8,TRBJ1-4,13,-,ASSSPGGRVEKLF
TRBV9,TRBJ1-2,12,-,ASSSSSDRTHYT
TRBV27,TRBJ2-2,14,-,ASSLNRYRWTGELF
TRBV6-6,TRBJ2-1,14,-,ASSPVGRGIYNEQF
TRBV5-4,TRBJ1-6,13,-,ASSPSQGTASSLH
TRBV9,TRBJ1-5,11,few,ASGTGGNQPQH
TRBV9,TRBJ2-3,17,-,ASSAKRPGLAGGADTQY
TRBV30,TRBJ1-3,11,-,AWSVQSGNTIY
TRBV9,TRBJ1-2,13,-,ASSVGQGANYGYT
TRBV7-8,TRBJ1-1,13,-,ASSSAGTGRTEAF
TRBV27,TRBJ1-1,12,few,ASSLRGQYTEAF
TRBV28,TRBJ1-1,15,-,ASSKPGQMIMNTEAF
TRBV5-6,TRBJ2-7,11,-,ASSQGLVHEQY
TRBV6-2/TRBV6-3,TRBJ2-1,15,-,ASSYSASGVSTAEQF
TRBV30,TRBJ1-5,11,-,AWSKGGNQPQH
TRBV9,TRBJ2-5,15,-,ASSVDASSGYQETQY
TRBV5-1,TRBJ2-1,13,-,ASSHHRDRVAEQF
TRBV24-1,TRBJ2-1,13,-,ATSGWGQGTNEQF
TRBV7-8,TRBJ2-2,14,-,ASSLRTGANTGELF
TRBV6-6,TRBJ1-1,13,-,ASSWTGSLDTEAF
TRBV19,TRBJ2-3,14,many,ATAPGNGLARYTQY
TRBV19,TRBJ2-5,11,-,ASSPTGQETQY
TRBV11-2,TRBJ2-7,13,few,ASSLGDRVQDEQY
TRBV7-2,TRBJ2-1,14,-,ASGTLAGGLHNEQF
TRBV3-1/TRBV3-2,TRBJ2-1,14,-,ASSQGGQGGPAEQF
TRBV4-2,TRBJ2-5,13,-,ASSQALSGKETQY
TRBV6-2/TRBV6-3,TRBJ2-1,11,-,ASSLSSYNEQF
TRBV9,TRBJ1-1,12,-,ASSVVGGRGEAF
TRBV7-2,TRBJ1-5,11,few,AGTGVNGQPQH
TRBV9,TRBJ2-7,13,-,ASSVGQGIPYEQY
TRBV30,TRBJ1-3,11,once,AFSGYSGNTIY
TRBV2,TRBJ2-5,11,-,ASSNTGEETQY
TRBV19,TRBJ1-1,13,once,ASSINGQGNTEAF
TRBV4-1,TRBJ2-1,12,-,ASSNMRGLTEQF
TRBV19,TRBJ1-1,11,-,ASRATGNTEAF
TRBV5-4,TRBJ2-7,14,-,ASSFDRVGAFPEQY
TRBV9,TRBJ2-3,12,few,ASSVLPRSDTQY